This TCR beta chain was found in a study of cytomegalovirus exposure and HLA in healthy donors. PCR used 60 Vbeta primers and 13 Jbeta primers. TCRdb's table, derived via immunoSEQ multiplex PCR, lists solely in-frame clones and lacks some. The sample includes some 140,000 clones, 72% seen only once; the top ten take roughly 4%. V dropped 2 bases and J dropped 0; count of bases not matched to a gene: 2. The CDR3 is 15 amino acids. CDR1 is SGHDT and CDR2 is YYEEEE in the germline V gene. The sequence was obtained from a middle-aged man in good health and CMV-seropositive. The specimen sequenced was PBMCs. The chain links TRBV5-6 to TRBJ1-5, with TRBD1 matching over 7 bases. CDR3 sequence reads: CASSFGQVSNQPQHF. CDR3 DNA: TGTGCCAGCAGCTTTGGACAGGTTAGCAATCAGCCCCAGCATTTT.